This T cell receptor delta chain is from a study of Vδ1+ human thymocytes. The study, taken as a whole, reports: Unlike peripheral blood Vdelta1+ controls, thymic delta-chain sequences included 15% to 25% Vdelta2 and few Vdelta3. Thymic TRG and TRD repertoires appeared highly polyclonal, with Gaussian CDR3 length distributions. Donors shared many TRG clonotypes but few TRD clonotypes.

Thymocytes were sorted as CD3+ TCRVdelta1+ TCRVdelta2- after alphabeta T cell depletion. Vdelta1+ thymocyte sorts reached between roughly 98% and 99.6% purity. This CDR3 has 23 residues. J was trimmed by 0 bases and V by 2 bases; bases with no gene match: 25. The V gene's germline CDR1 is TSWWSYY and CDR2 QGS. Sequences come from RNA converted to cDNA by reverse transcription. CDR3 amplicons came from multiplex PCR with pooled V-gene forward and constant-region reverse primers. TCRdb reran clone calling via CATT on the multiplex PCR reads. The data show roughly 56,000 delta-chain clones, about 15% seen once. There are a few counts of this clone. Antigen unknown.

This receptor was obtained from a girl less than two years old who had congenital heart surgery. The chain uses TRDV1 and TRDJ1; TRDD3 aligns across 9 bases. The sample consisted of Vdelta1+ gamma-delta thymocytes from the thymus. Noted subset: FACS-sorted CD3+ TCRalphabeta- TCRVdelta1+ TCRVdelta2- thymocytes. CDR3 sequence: CALGESLTKRTGGEPQYTDKLIF. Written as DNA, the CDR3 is TGTGCTCTTGGGGAATCCCTAACTAAGCGTACTGGGGGAGAGCCCCAGTACACCGATAAACTCATCTTT.